The clone carrying this T cell receptor beta chain was counted at least ten times. TCR beta CDR3 regions were amplified from RNA transcripts. An initial round of RT-PCR targeting the TCR CDR3 relied on the HTBI primer set. TCRdb fed the multiplex PCR reads into MiXCR, producing one record per CDR3 protein. The table lists 340,000 or so distinct CDR3 sequences, around 20% of them singletons. This CDR3 contains 14 residues. V lost 2 bases and J lost 5, with 13 bases in between. Germline values: CDR1 MDHEN, CDR2 SYDVKM. This entry is derived from a study of T cells in Graves' hyperthyroidism and ophthalmopathy.

The J gene is TRBJ2-7, the V gene TRBV28; D is possibly TRBD1 (6 bases). This receptor was taken from a woman in her fifties or sixties with Graves' hyperthyroidism. Sequenced input: blood. The chain's CDR3 is CASSLNRAEDEQYF. The CDR3 DNA is TGTGCCAGCAGTTTAAACAGGGCAGAAGACGAGCAGTACTTC.